The source of this T cell receptor (beta chain) is a study of brain T cells in children with intractable seizures. Regarding the study as a whole: Absence of clones before surgery may stem from lower sequencing depth. HCMV serostatus was not known, and viral specificity came from CDR3 similarity only.

Generated by immunoSEQ multiplex PCR, the TCRdb table keeps only in-frame clones and is missing some. The sample consists of 340,000 or so clones, over 90% of them appearing once. Worth noting for this clone: Its matching antigen is unknown.

In germline, CDR1 is LNHDA, CDR2 SQIVND (reference sequence). This CDR3 has 13 residues. V was trimmed by 4 bases and J by 7 bases, leaving 11 bases between them. The time point denotes: blood from clinic visit 5 months post-surgery; TSC patient then seizure free. Surgery cases with the highest brain T cell transcript signatures were chosen for sequencing. At least one anti-epileptic drug was given before surgery. This receptor was obtained from a boy in the first two years of life with tuberous sclerosis and intractable seizures. The chain carries TRBV19 and TRBJ2-1; D is perhaps TRBD2 (6 bases). The sequencing here drew on peripheral blood, taken 5 to 6 months after surgery. CDR3 loop: CASSSGVGNEQFF. For the CDR3, the DNA is TGTGCCAGTAGTAGCGGGGTGGGGAATGAGCAGTTCTTC.